This T cell receptor beta chain originates from a study of blood T cell repertoires in COVID-19. The wider study: Sites across the United States, Italy and Spain contributed samples from acute and convalescent COVID-19.

Authors' methods: Amplification with reference gene primers provided the estimates of nucleated cell counts. Assay: immunoSEQ multiplex PCR; the TCRdb copy retains only in-frame clones and omits some. The V and J calls and clone size were taken over from that table, and D and trimming were inferred from the DNA. Here the sample spans about 350,000 clones, over 80% being singletons. Seattle-derived patients entered the study during active infection and were followed longitudinally. The CDR3 covers 11 residues. V lost 7 bases, J lost 8 bases, and 14 bases lay in between. Germline V lookup: CDR1 DFQATT, CDR2 SNEGSKA (reference sequence).

The sequence derives from a man aged 25 to 40 with COVID-19, enrolled during active disease. This chain joins TRBV20-1 and TRBJ1-2; possibly TRBD1 for D (5 bases). The specimen was peripheral blood. The CDR3 region is CSGVVRGGYTF. In DNA form, the CDR3 reads TGCAGTGGCGTCGTAAGGGGCGGCTACACCTTC.